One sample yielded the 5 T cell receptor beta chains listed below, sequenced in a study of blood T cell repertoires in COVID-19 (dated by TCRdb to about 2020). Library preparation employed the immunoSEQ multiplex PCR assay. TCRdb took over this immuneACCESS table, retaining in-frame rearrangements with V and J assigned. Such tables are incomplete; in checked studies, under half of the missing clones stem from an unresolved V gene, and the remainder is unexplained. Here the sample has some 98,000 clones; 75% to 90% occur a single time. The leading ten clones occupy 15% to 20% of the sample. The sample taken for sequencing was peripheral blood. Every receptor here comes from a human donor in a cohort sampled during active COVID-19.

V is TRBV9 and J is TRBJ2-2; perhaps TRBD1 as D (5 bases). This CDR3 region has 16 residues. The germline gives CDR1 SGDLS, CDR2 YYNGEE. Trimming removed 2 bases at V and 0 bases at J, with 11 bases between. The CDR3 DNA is TGTGCCAGCAGCGTCAGGGCCAGCGCGAACACCGGGGAGCTGTTTTTT. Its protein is CASSVRASANTGELFF. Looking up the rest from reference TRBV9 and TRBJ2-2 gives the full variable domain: DSGVTQTPKHLITATGQRVTLRCSPRSGDLSVYWYQQSLDQGLQFLIQYYNGEERAKGNILERFSAQQFPDLHSELNLSSLELGDSALYFCASSVRASANTGELFFGEGSRLTVL.

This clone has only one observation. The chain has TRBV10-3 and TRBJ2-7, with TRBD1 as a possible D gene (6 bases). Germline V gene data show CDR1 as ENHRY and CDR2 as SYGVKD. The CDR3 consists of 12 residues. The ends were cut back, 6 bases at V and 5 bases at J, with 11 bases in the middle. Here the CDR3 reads CAISTGPDEQYF. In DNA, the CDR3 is TGTGCCATCAGCACAGGGCCCGACGAGCAGTACTTC.

This chain's CDR3 is CASSRYNEQFF. The CDR3 region has the DNA TGTGCCAGCAGCCGGTACAATGAGCAGTTCTTC. The chain joins TRBV28 to TRBJ2-1; D unresolved. Germline assignment: CDR1 MDHEN and CDR2 SYDVKM. The CDR3 runs to 11 residues. Trimming removed 6 bases from V and 4 bases from J, with 4 bases in between.

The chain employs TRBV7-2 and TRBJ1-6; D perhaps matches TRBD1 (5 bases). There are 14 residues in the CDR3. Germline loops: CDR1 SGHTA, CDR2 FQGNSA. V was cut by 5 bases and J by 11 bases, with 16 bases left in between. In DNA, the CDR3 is TGTGCCAGCAGCGCCGGGCCAGGGTTAGCACCCCTCCACTTT. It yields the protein CASSAGPGLAPLHF.

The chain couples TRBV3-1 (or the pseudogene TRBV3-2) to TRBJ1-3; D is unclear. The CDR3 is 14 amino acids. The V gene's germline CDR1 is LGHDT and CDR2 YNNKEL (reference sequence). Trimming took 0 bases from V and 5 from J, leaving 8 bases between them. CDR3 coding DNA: TGTGCCAGCAGCCAAGAGGGCGGGCGAAACACCATATATTTT. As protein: CASSQEGGRNTIYF.